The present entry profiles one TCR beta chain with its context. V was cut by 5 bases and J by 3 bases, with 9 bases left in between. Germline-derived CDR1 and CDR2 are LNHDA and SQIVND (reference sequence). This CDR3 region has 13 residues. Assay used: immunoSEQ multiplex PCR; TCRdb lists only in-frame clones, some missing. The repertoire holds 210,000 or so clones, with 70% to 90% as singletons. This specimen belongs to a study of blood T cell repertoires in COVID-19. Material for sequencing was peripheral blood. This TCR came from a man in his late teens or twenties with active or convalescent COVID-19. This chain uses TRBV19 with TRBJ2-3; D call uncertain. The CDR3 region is CASSVDWTDTQYF. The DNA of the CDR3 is TGTGCCAGTAGTGTCGACTGGACAGATACGCAGTATTTT.